A single sample is the source of the 22 T cell receptor beta chains below, sequenced in a study of human T cells and chemical hapten exposure. MiXCR was run by TCRdb on the RACE reads, yielding one entry per CDR3 protein. This sample has over 35,000 distinct CDR3 sequences, with roughly a tenth found just once. Time point reported: pre-sensitization, week 0. As for treatment: therapeutic diphenylcyclopropenone sensitization with weekly scalp DPC. The input for sequencing was whole blood, taken in connection with sensitization to the hapten diphenylcyclopropenone (DPC). The receptor source for this set is a man between 25 and 39 years old with alopecia areata. Some clones in this sample may be carry-over from other donors' samples.

The rearrangement links TRBV20-1 to TRBJ2-3; TRBD1 is a possible D gene (6 bases). CDR1 is DFQATT, CDR2 SNEGSKA, per germline (reference sequence). The CDR3 sequence is 16 residues long. The V gene lost 6 bases and the J gene lost 0 bases, with 19 bases spanning the gap. CDR3 DNA: TGCAGTGCCTCACTCCGGGACACTGCTAGCACAGATACGCAGTATTTT. Translated, it gives CSASLRDTASTDTQYF.

The J gene is TRBJ1-5, the V gene TRBV11-2, with D unclear. Germline CDR1 reads SGHAT; CDR2 reads FQNNGV. CDR3 length: 15 amino acids. The V gene lost 5 bases and the J gene lost 3 bases, with 14 bases spanning the gap. CDR3 in DNA: TGTGCCAGCAGCCATGGCGGATCGAACAATCAGCCCCAGCATTTT. Its translation: CASSHGGSNNQPQHF.

This clonotype appeared many times. This chain connects TRBV12-3 or TRBV12-4 to TRBJ1-5, with TRBD1 matching 8 bases. V was clipped by 2 bases and J by 2 bases; unmatched bases: 2. CDR3 size: 15 residues. The CDR3 nucleotides read TGTGCCAGCAGTTTAAGGGGACAGGGCAATCAGCCCCAGCATTTT. Residues: CASSLRGQGNQPQHF.

The sample holds a few counts of this clonotype. This chain links TRBV7-2 with TRBJ1-2; D possibly corresponds to TRBD1 (5 bases). Between the trimmed V and J ends, which lost 6 bases and 2 bases, there was a span of 19 bases. Germline V lookup: CDR1 SGHTA, CDR2 FQGNSA. The CDR3 contains 16 residues. Written as DNA, the CDR3 is TGTGCCAGCAGTCAAGACGGAAGGGGATGGAACTATGGCTACACCTTC. Protein: CASSQDGRGWNYGYTF.

This clonotype has only a few counts. The chain combines TRBV7-2 with TRBJ2-7; TRBD2 is a possible D gene (5 bases). The germline V and J ends were trimmed by 3 bases and 7 bases, with 13 bases remaining between them. Per the germline V gene, CDR1 is SGHTA and CDR2 is FQGNSA. This CDR3 has 13 amino acids. The CDR3 coding sequence is TGTGCCAGCAGCTTCGGACTGACAAGGGAGCAGTACGTC. Encoded protein: CASSFGLTREQYV.

This clonotype was detected many times. V gene TRBV6-4 combines with J gene TRBJ2-1, with TRBD2 matching over 10 bases. The CDR3 runs to 15 residues. Per germline, CDR1 MRHNA and CDR2 SNTAGT. Germline trimming cut 5 bases from V and 4 bases from J; bases unmatched to any gene: 5. The CDR3: CASSPGLAEYNEQFF. The CDR3 DNA reads as TGTGCCAGCAGTCCAGGACTAGCGGAGTACAATGAGCAGTTCTTC.

Ten or more counts support this clonotype. The chain links TRBV11-3 to TRBJ2-1; D is perhaps TRBD1 (6 bases). The CDR3 runs 15 residues. In germline, CDR1 is SGHNT, CDR2 YENEEA. V was trimmed by 8 bases and J by 0 bases, leaving 14 bases between them. The CDR3 is CASQGMGNSYNEQFF. DNA of the CDR3: TGTGCCAGCCAGGGGATGGGGAACTCCTACAATGAGCAGTTCTTC.

This chain links TRBV2 with TRBJ2-1, with 9 bases fitting TRBD2. V trimming: 2 bases; J trimming: 3 bases; junction bases outside the gene matches: 2. The CDR3 totals 15 residues. The germline V gene encodes CDR1 SNHLY and CDR2 FYNNEI. This CDR3 reads CASSETSGRYNEQFF. In nucleotides, the CDR3 is TGTGCCAGCAGTGAAACTAGCGGGCGCTACAATGAGCAGTTCTTC.

This clonotype was counted at least ten times. The chain joins TRBV18 to TRBJ1-5; D is perhaps TRBD1 (5 bases). CDR1 is KGHSH and CDR2 is LQKENI in the germline V gene. V shed 2 bases and J shed 1 base, with 9 bases lying between them. The CDR3 loop spans 15 amino acids. The CDR3 DNA reads TGTGCCAGCTCACCAGCTTGGGGCAGCAATCAGCCCCAGCATTTT. It translates to CASSPAWGSNQPQHF.

Only one count was recorded for this clonotype. CDR3 protein: CASSQARVGPDTQYF. The CDR3 region has the DNA TGCGCCAGCAGCCAAGCCAGGGTTGGCCCAGATACGCAGTATTTT. The chain couples TRBV4-1 to TRBJ2-3; TRBD1 is a possible D gene (5 bases). V lost 1 base and J 4 bases, leaving 12 bases between the germline ends. Per germline, CDR1 MGHRA and CDR2 YSYEKL. CDR3 size: 15 residues.

At least ten counts were recorded for this clonotype. The rearrangement uses TRBV6-4 and TRBJ2-3; 12 positions match TRBD2. CDR1 MRHNA and CDR2 SNTAGT come from the germline V gene. The CDR3 covers 15 residues. V shed 8 bases and J 0 bases; nucleotides not matched to a gene: 3. The CDR3 loop is CASAGTSGSTDTQYF. The CDR3 DNA reads as TGTGCCAGCGCCGGGACTAGCGGGAGCACAGATACGCAGTATTTT.

This clonotype was found many times. The genes are TRBV6-2 or TRBV6-3 and TRBJ2-3; D is possibly TRBD1 (6 bases). Trimming pared 6 bases from V and 2 bases from J, leaving 27 bases between. CDR1 MNHEY and CDR2 SVGEGT come from the germline V gene. This CDR3 spans 19 amino acids. As DNA, the CDR3 is TGTGCCAGCAGAATCAACCCTAGACCCGGGACACTTACCACAGATACGCAGTATTTT. This encodes CASRINPRPGTLTTDTQYF.

This sequence joins TRBV5-6 and TRBJ1-2; 9 bases fit TRBD1. J gave up 4 bases and V 0 bases, and 10 bases lay outside the gene matches. Germline CDR1 and CDR2: SGHDT and YYEEEE. The CDR3 is 17 residues long. CDR3 sequence reads: CASSLVGQGFGSYGYTF. In DNA form, the CDR3 reads TGTGCCAGCAGCTTGGTGGGACAGGGTTTTGGTAGCTATGGCTACACCTTC.

The chain's CDR3 is CASSPTGTPKVTQYF. In DNA, the CDR3 is TGTGCCAGCAGCCCGACAGGGACGCCAAAAGTGACCCAGTACTTC. V and J are TRBV28 and TRBJ2-5, with 7 bases that match TRBD1. The CDR3 runs to 15 residues. Germline V lookup: CDR1 MDHEN, CDR2 SYDVKM. After removal of 6 bases from V and 7 bases from J, the junction contained 14 bases not matched to a gene.

In this sample, this clonotype turned up many times. The CDR3 region has the DNA TGTGCCAGCAGGGGGGACCTTCTCGGCAATGAGCAGTTCTTC. This codes for CASRGDLLGNEQFF. V and J are TRBV12-3 or TRBV12-4 and TRBJ2-1; D could derive from TRBD1 or TRBD2 (5 bases each). Trimming pared 6 bases from V and 6 bases from J, leaving 15 bases between. The CDR3 length is 14 residues.

In its sample, this clonotype was seen many times. V is TRBV7-6 and J is TRBJ1-3; 8 nucleotides match TRBD1. Unmatched junction bases numbered 6, after V lost 5 bases and J lost 0 bases. The length of the CDR3 is 16 residues. The germline V gene has CDR1 SGHVS and CDR2 FNYEAQ. CDR3 amino acids: CASSLGTGSSGNTIYF. CDR3 nucleotides: TGTGCCAGCAGCCTTGGGACAGGAAGCTCTGGAAACACCATATATTTT.

V gene TRBV4-2 combines with J gene TRBJ2-5; D perhaps matches TRBD1 (6 bases). The length of the CDR3 is 13 residues. With 4 bases removed from V and 4 bases from J, the gap between germline ends came to 10 bases. The germline gives CDR1 LGHNA, CDR2 YNFKEQ. CDR3 sequence: CASSLSRGETQYF. The CDR3, as DNA: TGTGCCAGCAGCCTTTCCAGGGGAGAGACCCAGTACTTC.

The sample holds many counts of this clonotype. This sequence joins TRBV10-2 and TRBJ2-3, with D possibly TRBD2 on 5 matching bases. The CDR3 has 16 residues. Trimming took 0 bases from V and 7 from J, leaving 17 bases between them. Germline CDR1 is WSHSY and CDR2 is SAAADI. The CDR3 sequence is CASSESGGLWRNTQYF. CDR3 DNA sequence: TGCGCCAGCAGTGAGTCTGGAGGACTCTGGCGAAATACGCAGTATTTT.

In this sample, this clonotype turned up a few times. The chain has TRBV11-2 and TRBJ2-1; no reliable D call. The CDR3 covers 16 residues. Germline loops: CDR1 SGHAT, CDR2 FQNNGV. Trimming took 1 base from V and 0 from J, leaving 10 bases between them. DNA of the CDR3: TGTGCCAGCAGCTTAGGAGAGATAAGCTCCTACAATGAGCAGTTCTTC. It specifies CASSLGEISSYNEQFF.

The chain recombines TRBV2 with TRBJ2-1; possible D gene TRBD1, 5 bases. This CDR3 has 13 residues. V lost 2 bases and J lost 7, with 9 bases in between. The germline V gene encodes CDR1 SNHLY and CDR2 FYNNEI. CDR3 sequence reads: CASSEQGENEQFF. The DNA for the CDR3 is TGTGCCAGCAGTGAACAAGGGGAAAATGAGCAGTTCTTC.

This clonotype was counted only a few times. The rearrangement joins TRBV6-1 to TRBJ1-6, with TRBD1 matching over 9 bases. Germline CDR1 reads MNHNS; CDR2 reads SASEGT. Trimming removed 2 bases from V and 8 bases from J; junction bases left unmatched: 10. This CDR3 has 17 residues. DNA of the CDR3: TGTGCCAGCAGTGAATTTATACAGGGGGCCGGGGATTCACCCCTCCACTTT. It codes for CASSEFIQGAGDSPLHF.

The chain links TRBV27 to TRBJ2-3; tentatively, D is TRBD2 (5 bases). The CDR3 consists of 15 residues. Germline loops: CDR1 MNHEY, CDR2 SMNVEV (reference sequence). Between the trimmed V and J ends, which lost 0 bases and 4 bases, there was a span of 11 bases. The CDR3 DNA follows: TGTGCCAGCAGTTTATCTAGGGCCGGGGCAGATACGCAGTATTTT. Its protein is CASSLSRAGADTQYF.